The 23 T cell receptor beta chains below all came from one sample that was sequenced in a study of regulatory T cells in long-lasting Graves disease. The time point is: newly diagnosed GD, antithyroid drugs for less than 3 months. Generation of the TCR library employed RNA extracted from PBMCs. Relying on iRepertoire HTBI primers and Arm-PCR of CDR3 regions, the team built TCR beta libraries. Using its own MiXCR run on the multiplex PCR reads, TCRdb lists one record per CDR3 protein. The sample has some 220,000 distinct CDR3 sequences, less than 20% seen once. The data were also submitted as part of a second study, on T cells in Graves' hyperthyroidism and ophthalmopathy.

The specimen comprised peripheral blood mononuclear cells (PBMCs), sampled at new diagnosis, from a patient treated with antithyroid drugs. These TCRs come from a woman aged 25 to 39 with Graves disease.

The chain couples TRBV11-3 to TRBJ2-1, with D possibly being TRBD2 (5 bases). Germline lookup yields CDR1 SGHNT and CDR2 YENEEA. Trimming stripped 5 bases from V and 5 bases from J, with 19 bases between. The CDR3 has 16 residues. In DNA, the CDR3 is TGTGCCAGCAGCCCTGGCGGACTCGCAAGGCACAATGAGCAGTTCTTC. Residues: CASSPGGLARHNEQFF.

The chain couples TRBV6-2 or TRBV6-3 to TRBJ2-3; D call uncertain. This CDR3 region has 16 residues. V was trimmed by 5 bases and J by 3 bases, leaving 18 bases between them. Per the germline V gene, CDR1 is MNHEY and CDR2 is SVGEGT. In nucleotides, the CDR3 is TGTGCCAGCAGTGAAAGCCCCCCACAGCAAACAGATACGCAGTATTTT. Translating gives CASSESPPQQTDTQYF.

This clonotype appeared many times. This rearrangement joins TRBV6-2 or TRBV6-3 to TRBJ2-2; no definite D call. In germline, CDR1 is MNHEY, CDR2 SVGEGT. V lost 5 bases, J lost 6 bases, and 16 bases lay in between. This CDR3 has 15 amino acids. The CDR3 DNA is TGTGCCAGCAGTGAAAGGCCGCCGGCCGCCGGGGAGCTGTTTTTT. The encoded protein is CASSERPPAAGELFF.

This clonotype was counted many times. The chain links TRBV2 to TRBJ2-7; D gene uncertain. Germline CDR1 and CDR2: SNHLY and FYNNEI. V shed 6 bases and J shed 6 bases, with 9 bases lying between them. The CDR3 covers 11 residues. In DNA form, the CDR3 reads TGTGCCAGCAGCGAAAGTACCGAGCAGTACTTC. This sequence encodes CASSESTEQYF.

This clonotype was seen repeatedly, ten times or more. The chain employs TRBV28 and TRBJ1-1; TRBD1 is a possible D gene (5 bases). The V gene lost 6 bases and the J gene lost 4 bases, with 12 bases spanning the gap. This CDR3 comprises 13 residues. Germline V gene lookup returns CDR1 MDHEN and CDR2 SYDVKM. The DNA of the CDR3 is TGTGCCAGCAGCTTAGAGGGGAGCACTGAAGCTTTCTTT. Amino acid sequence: CASSLEGSTEAFF.

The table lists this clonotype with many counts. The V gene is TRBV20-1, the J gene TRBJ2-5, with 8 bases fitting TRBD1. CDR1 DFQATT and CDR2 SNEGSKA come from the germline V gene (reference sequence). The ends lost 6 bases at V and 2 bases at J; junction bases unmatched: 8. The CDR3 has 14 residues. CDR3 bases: TGCAGTGCCCAACGACAGGGGAAACAAGAGACCCAGTACTTC. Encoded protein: CSAQRQGKQETQYF.

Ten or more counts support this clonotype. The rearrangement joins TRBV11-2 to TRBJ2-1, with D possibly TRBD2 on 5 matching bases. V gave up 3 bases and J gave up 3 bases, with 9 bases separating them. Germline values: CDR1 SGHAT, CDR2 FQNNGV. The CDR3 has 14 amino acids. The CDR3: CASSLFGSYNEQFF. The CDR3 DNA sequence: TGTGCCAGCAGCTTGTTTGGGAGCTACAATGAGCAGTTCTTC.

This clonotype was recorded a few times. The CDR3 DNA sequence: TGTGCCAGCAGCAAAGGGGCGGGAGGATCCTACGAGCAGTACTTC. Encoded protein: CASSKGAGGSYEQYF. V gene TRBV11-3 combines with J gene TRBJ2-7, with 8 positions matching TRBD2. The junction had 7 bases not matched to a gene; V was cut back by 5 bases and J by 1 base. The CDR3 covers 15 residues. CDR1 SGHNT and CDR2 YENEEA come from the germline V gene.

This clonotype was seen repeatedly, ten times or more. This chain's CDR3 is CASKNSNQPQHF. For the CDR3, the DNA is TGTGCCAGTAAGAATAGCAATCAGCCCCAGCATTTT. The chain employs TRBV19 and TRBJ1-5; D is ambiguous. Germline loops: CDR1 LNHDA, CDR2 SQIVND (reference sequence). The CDR3 runs to 12 residues. Trimming took 7 bases from V and 0 from J, leaving 4 bases between them. The whole variable domain, filled in from reference TRBV19 and TRBJ1-5, reads DGGITQSPKYLFRKEGQNVTLSCEQNLNHDAMYWYRQDPGQGLRLIYYSQIVNDFQKGDIAEGYSVSREKKESFPLTVTSAQKNPTAFYLCASKNSNQPQHFGDGTRLSIL.

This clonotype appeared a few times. The CDR3 spells CASSFPQGAFDYEQYF. CDR3 DNA sequence: TGTGCCAGCAGTTTCCCACAGGGGGCATTTGACTACGAGCAGTACTTC. The rearrangement joins TRBV28 to TRBJ2-7; 9 positions agree with TRBD1. The germline gives CDR1 MDHEN, CDR2 SYDVKM. The trim removed 3 bases at V and 3 bases at J, leaving 9 bases unmatched. The CDR3 is made up of 16 amino acids.

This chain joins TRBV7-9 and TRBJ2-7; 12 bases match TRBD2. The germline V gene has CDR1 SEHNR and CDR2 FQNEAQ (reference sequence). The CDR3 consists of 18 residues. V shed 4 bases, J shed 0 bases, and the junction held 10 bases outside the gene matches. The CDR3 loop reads CASSSPGTSGFSSYEQYF. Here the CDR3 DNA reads TGTGCCAGCAGCTCCCCCGGGACTAGCGGGTTCAGCTCCTACGAGCAGTACTTC.

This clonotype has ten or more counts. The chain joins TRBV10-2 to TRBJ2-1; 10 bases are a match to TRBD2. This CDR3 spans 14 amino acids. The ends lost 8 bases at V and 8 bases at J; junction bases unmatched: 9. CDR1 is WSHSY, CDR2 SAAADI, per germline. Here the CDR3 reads CASSQRGGTDEQFF. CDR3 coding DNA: TGCGCCAGCTCCCAGCGGGGGGGCACGGATGAGCAGTTCTTC.

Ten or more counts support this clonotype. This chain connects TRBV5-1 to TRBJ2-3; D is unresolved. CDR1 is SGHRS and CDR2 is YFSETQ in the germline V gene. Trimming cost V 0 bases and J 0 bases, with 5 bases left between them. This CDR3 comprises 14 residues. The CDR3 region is CASSLVQSTDTQYF. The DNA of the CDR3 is TGCGCCAGCAGCTTGGTGCAGAGCACAGATACGCAGTATTTT.

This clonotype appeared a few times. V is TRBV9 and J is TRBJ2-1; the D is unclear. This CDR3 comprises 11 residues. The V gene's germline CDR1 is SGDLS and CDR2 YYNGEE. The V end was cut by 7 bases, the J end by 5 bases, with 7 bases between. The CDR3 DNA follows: TGTGCCAGCGCAGGAAACAATGAGCAGTTCTTC. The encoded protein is CASAGNNEQFF. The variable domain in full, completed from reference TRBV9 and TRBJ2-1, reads DSGVTQTPKHLITATGQRVTLRCSPRSGDLSVYWYQQSLDQGLQFLIQYYNGEERAKGNILERFSAQQFPDLHSELNLSSLELGDSALYFCASAGNNEQFFGPGTRLTVL.

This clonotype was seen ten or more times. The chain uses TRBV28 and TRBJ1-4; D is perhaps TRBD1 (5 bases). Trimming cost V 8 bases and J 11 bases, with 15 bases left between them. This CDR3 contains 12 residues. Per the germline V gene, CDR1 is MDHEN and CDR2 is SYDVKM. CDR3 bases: TGTGCCAGCTTGAACCGACAGTCCAAACTGTTTTTT. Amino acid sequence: CASLNRQSKLFF. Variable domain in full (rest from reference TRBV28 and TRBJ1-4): DVKVTQSSRYLVKRTGEKVFLECVQDMDHENMFWYRQDPGLGLRLIYFSYDVKMKEKGDIPEGYSVSREKKERFSLILESASTNQTSMYLCASLNRQSKLFFGSGTQLSVL.

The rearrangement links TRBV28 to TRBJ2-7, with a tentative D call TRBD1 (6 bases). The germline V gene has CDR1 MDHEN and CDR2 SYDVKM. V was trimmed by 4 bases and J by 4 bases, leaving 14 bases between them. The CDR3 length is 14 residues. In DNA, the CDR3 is TGTGCCAGCAGTTATGGGACAATTAGTTACGAGCAGTACTTC. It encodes CASSYGTISYEQYF.

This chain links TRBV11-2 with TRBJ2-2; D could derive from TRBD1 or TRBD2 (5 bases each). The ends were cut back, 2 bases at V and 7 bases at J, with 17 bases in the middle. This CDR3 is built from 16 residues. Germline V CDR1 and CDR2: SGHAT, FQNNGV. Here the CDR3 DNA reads TGTGCCAGCAGCTTACGTTTTGAGGGGTCGGGCGGGGAGCTGTTTTTT. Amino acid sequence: CASSLRFEGSGGELFF.

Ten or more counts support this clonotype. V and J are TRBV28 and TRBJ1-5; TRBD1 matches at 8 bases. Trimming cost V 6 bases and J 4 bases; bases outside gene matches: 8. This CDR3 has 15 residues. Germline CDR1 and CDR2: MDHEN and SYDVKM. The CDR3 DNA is TGTGCCAGCAGGCCTGGACAGGGCTATAATCAGCCCCAGCATTTT. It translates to CASRPGQGYNQPQHF.

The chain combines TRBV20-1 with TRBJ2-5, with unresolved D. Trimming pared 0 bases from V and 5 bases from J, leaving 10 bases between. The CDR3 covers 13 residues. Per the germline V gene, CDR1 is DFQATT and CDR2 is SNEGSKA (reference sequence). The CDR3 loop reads CSARETLQETQYF. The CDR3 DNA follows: TGCAGTGCTAGAGAGACCCTTCAGGAGACCCAGTACTTC.

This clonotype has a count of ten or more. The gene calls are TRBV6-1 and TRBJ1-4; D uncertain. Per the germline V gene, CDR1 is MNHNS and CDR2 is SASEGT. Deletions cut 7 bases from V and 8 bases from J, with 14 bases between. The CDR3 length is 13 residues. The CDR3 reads CASTETVREKLFF. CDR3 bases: TGTGCCAGCACCGAAACCGTAAGAGAAAAACTGTTTTTT.

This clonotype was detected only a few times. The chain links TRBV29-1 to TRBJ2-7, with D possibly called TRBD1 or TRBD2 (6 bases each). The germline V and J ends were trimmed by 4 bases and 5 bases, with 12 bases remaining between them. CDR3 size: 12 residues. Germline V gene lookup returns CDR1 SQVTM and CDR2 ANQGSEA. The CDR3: CSVVNGGDEQYF. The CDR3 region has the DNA TGCAGCGTTGTGAACGGGGGCGACGAGCAGTACTTC.

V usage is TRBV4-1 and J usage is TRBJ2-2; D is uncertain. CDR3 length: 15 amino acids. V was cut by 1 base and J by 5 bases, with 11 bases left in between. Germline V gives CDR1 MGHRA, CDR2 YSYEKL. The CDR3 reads CASSQVVARTGELFF. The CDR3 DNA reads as TGCGCCAGCAGCCAAGTGGTGGCCAGAACCGGGGAGCTGTTTTTT.

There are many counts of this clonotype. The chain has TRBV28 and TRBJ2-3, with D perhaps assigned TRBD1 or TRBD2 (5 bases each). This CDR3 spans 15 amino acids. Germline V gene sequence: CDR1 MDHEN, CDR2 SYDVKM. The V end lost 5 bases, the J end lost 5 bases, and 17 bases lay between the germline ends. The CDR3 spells CASSPPGPDRDTQYF. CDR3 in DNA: TGTGCCAGCAGTCCACCGGGACCGGATAGAGATACGCAGTATTTT. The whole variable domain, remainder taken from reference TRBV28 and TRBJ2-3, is DVKVTQSSRYLVKRTGEKVFLECVQDMDHENMFWYRQDPGLGLRLIYFSYDVKMKEKGDIPEGYSVSREKKERFSLILESASTNQTSMYLCASSPPGPDRDTQYFGPGTRLTVL.